This T cell receptor (beta chain) was sequenced in a study of Graves' ophthalmopathy and Graves' hyperthyroidism (dated by TCRdb to 2017 to 2018). Concerning the study at large: Peripheral blood was collected before any treatment was given, at the time of initial diagnosis. An independent validation cohort comprised 18 hyperthyroidism patients and 15 to 17 patients who later progressed from hyperthyroidism to ophthalmopathy. In roughly six hyperthyroidism patients, T-cell repertoires of thyroid tissue and blood were compared. To explore V-J signatures that separate ophthalmopathy from hyperthyroidism, a discovery set of about a hundred patients was enrolled, consisting of about 45 with ophthalmopathy and about 60 with stable hyperthyroidism. After sampling, hyperthyroidism patients received methimazole starting at 30 mg daily, and ophthalmopathy patients received high-dose intravenous methylprednisolone. The study used TCR beta repertoire signatures to distinguish Graves' ophthalmopathy from Graves' hyperthyroidism and to predict progression to ophthalmopathy. In total, 135 blood samples were TCR-sequenced: under 45 ophthalmopathy, some 75 hyperthyroidism and approximately 17 hyperthyroidism-to-ophthalmopathy patients.

What the study reported, not specific to this receptor: In validation, the model predicted ophthalmopathy progression with about 70% sensitivity and around 72% specificity; some 13 predicted patients were CT-confirmed with GO in a median of around 6 months. Most of the expanded thyroid clonotypes with a frequency above 0.001 were also detected in blood, and it was suggested that the thyroid immune response may be reflected by blood repertoires. No statistical method was used to set the sample size in advance, and the investigators knew which group each participant was assigned to. Ophthalmopathy was separated from stable hyperthyroidism by the 13-signature model with about 88% sensitivity and just under 84% specificity in cross-validation and with 80%/75% in the test set.

Inclusive of the bounding cysteine and phenylalanine, the CDR3 is 14 residues long. The kept DNA is CDR3 alone, 42 bases in frame from the first base. As concerns this clonotype: Its specific antigen is unknown. This may arise from a read error, as a much more abundant clone is one base away.

For repertoire sequencing, the TCR beta CDR3 regions were amplified from RNA transcripts. The first round of RT-PCR was done with HTBI primers and the Qiagen OneStep RT-PCR kit, and was followed by a second round of multiplex PCR, then size selection and purification. Libraries were sequenced paired-end with 100 bp reads on an Illumina HiSeq2000. The source study handled its data this way. SOAPnuke was used to process the reads, removing any read that contained adapters or uncalled bases, had a mean Phred below 15, or lacked an exact match to the constant primer or identifier. High-quality paired reads were merged with COPE v1.2.5. Unique nucleotide sequences were defined as clonotypes and aligned to IMGT TRB V, D and J references using MiTCR v1.1. Analysis was restricted to V-J combinations with a frequency above 0.0001, which covered roughly 99% of repertoires. For each V-J combination, a TCR clonal expansion and chaos score was defined as the ratio of F50 clonal expansion to chaos observed in the TCRdist matrix. Welch's t-statistics and random forest were used to reduce the features to some 13 V-J combinations, which were then used as input to a naive Bayes classifier. The similarity between thyroid and blood repertoires was quantified using the Morisita-Horn index. In TCRdb, the public reads were trimmed at Q25 with fastp and aligned with MiXCR, with productive beta chains retained. Rows matching on CDR3 protein sequence are summarized as one entry with the most common DNA and genes. These V and J calls derive from TCRdb rather than the authors' analysis. In this sample the table shows over 650,000 distinct CDR3 sequences, over 40% of which occur a single time. Around 3.3% of the sample goes to the ten largest clones.

Ophthalmopathy patients had moderately to severely active disease, Clinical Activity Score of at least 3, NOSPECS grade of at least 4, and disease duration under 3 months. Anyone with other autoimmune diseases, uncontrolled infections, pregnancy or lactation was excluded from the study. Clinical symptoms, serum thyroxine, TRAb, thyroid ultrasound and orbital computed tomography formed the basis of the diagnosis. PBMCs were isolated from more than 8 ml of fresh peripheral blood by Ficoll-Paque density gradient centrifugation. Trizol reagent was used to extract the total RNA, and its quality was then checked on an Agilent 2100 Bioanalyzer.

The rearranged segments are TRBV12-3 or TRBV12-4 and TRBJ2-5; 8 central nucleotides agree with TRBD1. Sequenced sample: peripheral blood. The TCR comes from an adult man with Graves' ophthalmopathy. The CDR3 protein is CASSLRDRQEAQYF. The nucleotide sequence is TGTGCCAGCAGCCTCCGGGACAGGCAAGAGGCCCAGTACTTC.